Listed below are T cell receptor beta chains from one sample, sequenced in a study of blood T cell repertoires in COVID-19. Profiling relied on immunoSEQ multiplex PCR, and the TCRdb table lists in-frame clones only, not all of them. The table shows about 11,000 clones, with roughly 90% occurring only once. The specimen sequenced was peripheral blood. Every receptor here comes from a human donor in a cohort sampled during active COVID-19. Each CDR3 is given with its conserved first and last residue. Fields, in order: D gene, J gene, V gene, clone size, CDR3 length, CDR3 DNA, CDR3 protein. D genes are given only for firm matches. Clone size is given for some rows only: seen once, a few or many times, or a class if the clone is expanded.

>NA|TRBJ2-1|TRBV6-2/TRBV6-3|NA|14
TGTGCCAGCAGTTCCCCGGACACTAACAATGAGCAGTTCTTC
CASSSPDTNNEQFF
>NA|TRBJ1-2|TRBV7-8|NA|17
TGTGCCAGCAGCTCCCTCGGCTCGGAGGGTACTCCCTATGGCTACACCTTC
CASSSLGSEGTPYGYTF
>NA|TRBJ2-2|TRBV7-9|once|16
TGTGCCAGCAGCTACTCTTCCGGGACTCCAACCGGGGAGCTGTTTTTT
CASSYSSGTPTGELFF
>TRBD1|TRBJ1-1|TRBV28|NA|15
TGTGCCAGCAGTTTCGCAGACAGGGGGAACACTGAAGCTTTCTTT
CASSFADRGNTEAFF
>TRBD1|TRBJ1-6|TRBV5-8|NA|14
TGTGCCAGCAGGGCACGGACAGGTCCTGTACCCCTCCACTTT
CASRARTGPVPLHF
>NA|TRBJ2-1|TRBV15|NA|16
TGTGCCACCAGCAGAGGAACCCAGACCTGGGGCGATGAGCAGTTCTTC
CATSRGTQTWGDEQFF
>TRBD1|TRBJ1-2|TRBV5-6|NA|14
TGTGCCAGCAGCTTGACCGCAGGGGGCTTTGGCTACACCTTC
CASSLTAGGFGYTF
>NA|TRBJ2-1|TRBV11-2|NA|16
TGTGCCAGCACCCGGTCGGCGGGGGCGCTTTACAATGAGCAGTTCTTC
CASTRSAGALYNEQFF
>TRBD1|TRBJ2-3|TRBV5-1|NA|16
TGCGCCAGCAGCCCCGGGACAGGGGTTCTCACAGATACGCAGTATTTT
CASSPGTGVLTDTQYF
>NA|TRBJ2-3|TRBV4-1|once|15
TGCGCCAGCAGCCATGGGGACATACTCACAGATACGCAGTATTTT
CASSHGDILTDTQYF
>NA|TRBJ2-5|TRBV9|NA|12
TGTGCCAGCAGCGTAGGTCAGGAGACCCAGTACTTC
CASSVGQETQYF
>NA|TRBJ2-3|TRBV4-1|NA|15
TGCGCCAGCAGCCAAGAGAGAACGGGCACAGATACGCAGTATTTT
CASSQERTGTDTQYF
>TRBD2|TRBJ2-5|TRBV30|once|14
TGTGCCTGGAGAAAAGCGGGGTCAAAGGAGACCCAGTACTTC
CAWRKAGSKETQYF
>NA|TRBJ1-5|TRBV6-2/TRBV6-3|NA|15
TGTGCCAGCAGCTCCGGCGGGGGGGGGTATCAGCCCCAGCATTTT
CASSSGGGGYQPQHF
>NA|TRBJ2-3|TRBV11-3|NA|16
TGTGCCAGCAGCCCAGGTAGCGGCGGATCTGTAGATACGCAGTATTTT
CASSPGSGGSVDTQYF
>NA|TRBJ2-5|TRBV5-4|NA|14
TGTGCCACCTCGCCGGGGGAGAACCAAGAGACCCAGTACTTC
CATSPGENQETQYF
>TRBD1|TRBJ1-1|TRBV30|once|17
TGTGCCTGGAGCCCCGGTTGGCAGGGGGAGATGAACACTGAAGCTTTCTTT
CAWSPGWQGEMNTEAFF
>NA|TRBJ2-3|TRBV24-1|NA|15
TGTGCCACCAGTGACCCGAGGACTGGCACAGATACGCAGTATTTT
CATSDPRTGTDTQYF
>NA|TRBJ2-2|TRBV9|NA|13
TGTGCCAGCAGCGTAGTCCTTACCGGGGAGCTGTTTTTT
CASSVVLTGELFF
>TRBD1|TRBJ1-4|TRBV7-3|NA|15
TGTGCCAGCAGCTTAACTGGGACAGGGGGGGAAAAACTGTTTTTT
CASSLTGTGGEKLFF
>NA|TRBJ2-2|TRBV27|NA|14
TGTGCCAGCAGAAGAGGGCAGAACACCGGGGAGCTGTTTTTT
CASRRGQNTGELFF
>NA|TRBJ2-7|TRBV6-2/TRBV6-3|NA|14
TGTGCCAGCAGCAAGGGGGGGGGCTCCTACGAGCAGTACTTC
CASSKGGGSYEQYF
>NA|TRBJ1-6|TRBV9|once|14
TGTGCCAGCAGCGTAGTGTCGGGTAATTCACCCCTCCACTTT
CASSVVSGNSPLHF
>TRBD1|TRBJ1-6|TRBV7-8|NA|14
TGTGCCAGCAGCTTAGGTGGGACAGGTTCACCCCTCCACTTT
CASSLGGTGSPLHF
>TRBD1|TRBJ1-1|TRBV18|NA|13
TGTGCCAGCTCACCGGACAGGGAAAGTTGGGCTTTCTTT
CASSPDRESWAFF
>NA|TRBJ2-7|TRBV29-1|NA|13
TGCAGCGTGTCAGGGGCCAGTTTCTACGAGCAGTACTTC
CSVSGASFYEQYF
>TRBD1|TRBJ1-2|TRBV6-5|NA|15
TGTGCCAGCAGTAAACAATTGACAGGGCTAGAAGGCTACACCTTC
CASSKQLTGLEGYTF
>TRBD2|TRBJ2-1|TRBV7-7|NA|16
TGTGCTAGCAGACTTCGCGGGGGGGCCGGCTACAATGAGCAGTTCTTC
CASRLRGGAGYNEQFF
>TRBD2|TRBJ2-1|TRBV9|NA|15
TGTGCCAGCAGCGTAGAAGCGGGGTCCTACAATGAGCAGTTCTTC
CASSVEAGSYNEQFF
>NA|TRBJ1-6|TRBV10-2|few|17
TGCGCCAGCAGTGACCGGAAGGGCGGCAGGGTAAATTCACCCCTCCACTTT
CASSDRKGGRVNSPLHF
>NA|TRBJ1-1|TRBV4-3|NA|15
TGCGCCAGCAGCCAAGATACCAGCAGGTCGACTGAAGCTTTCTTT
CASSQDTSRSTEAFF
>NA|TRBJ2-2|TRBV5-4|NA|16
TGTGCCAGCAGCTTGTATGGGGGCGCGAACACCGGGGAGCTGTTTTTT
CASSLYGGANTGELFF
>TRBD1|TRBJ2-1|TRBV7-3|NA|15
TGTGCCAGCAGCTGGACAGGGAGCTCCTACAATGAGCAGTTCTTC
CASSWTGSSYNEQFF
>NA|TRBJ2-5|TRBV12-3/TRBV12-4|NA|13
TGTGCCAGCGCCCAGATCCGCAAAGAGACCCAGTACTTC
CASAQIRKETQYF
>TRBD1|TRBJ1-6|TRBV7-2|NA|14
TGTGCCAGCAGCTTGAACAGGGGGCTTTCACCCCTCCACTTT
CASSLNRGLSPLHF
>NA|TRBJ1-1|TRBV5-6|NA|15
TGTGCCAGCAGCTTGGGTCTTTTAGGGAGGACTGAAGCTTTCTTT
CASSLGLLGRTEAFF
>TRBD1|TRBJ1-1|TRBV28|NA|15
TGTGCCAGCAGTTTGAGCAGGGGGATGAACACTGAAGCTTTCTTT
CASSLSRGMNTEAFF
>NA|TRBJ1-1|TRBV6-6|NA|14
TGTGCCAGCAGTTTGACGGACATGAACACTGAAGCTTTCTTT
CASSLTDMNTEAFF
>NA|TRBJ1-4|TRBV3-1/TRBV3-2|NA|12
TGTGCCAGCAGCCAAGAAAAGTCAGAACTGTTTTTT
CASSQEKSELFF
>TRBD1|TRBJ1-4|TRBV28|once|18
TGTGCCAGCAGTTCCTTATCCGGGACAGGGAGAGTAAATGAAAAACTGTTTTTT
CASSSLSGTGRVNEKLFF
>NA|TRBJ2-1|TRBV5-1|NA|15
TGCGCCAGCAGCGCCGCGGGTGCCCGCTACAATGAGCAGTTCTTC
CASSAAGARYNEQFF
>NA|TRBJ2-3|TRBV19|once|14
TGTGCCAGTAGCTTACTCTCAACCACAGATACGCAGTATTTT
CASSLLSTTDTQYF
>TRBD2|TRBJ2-7|TRBV7-2|NA|15
TGTGCCAGCAGCTTTCGGCGGGGGGCCACCTACGAGCAGTACTTC
CASSFRRGATYEQYF
>TRBD1|TRBJ2-7|TRBV11-2|NA|15
TGTGCCAGCAGCTTGGGACAGGACCTAAACTACGAGCAGTACTTC
CASSLGQDLNYEQYF
>TRBD1|TRBJ1-2|TRBV28|few|15
TGTGCCAGCAGTTTAGGACAGGGGAGACGCTATGGCTACACCTTC
CASSLGQGRRYGYTF
>TRBD1|TRBJ2-1|TRBV11-1|NA|17
TGTGCCAGCAGCTTAGCGTCTGGGACAGGGGCCTACAATGAGCAGTTCTTC
CASSLASGTGAYNEQFF
>TRBD1|TRBJ1-1|TRBV19|NA|14
TGTGCCAGTAGTACAGGGGGGTCCATGGCTGAAGCTTTCTTT
CASSTGGSMAEAFF
>TRBD2|TRBJ2-1|TRBV10-3|NA|18
TGTGCCATCAGTACCTCTAAGGGGGGGACTAGCGGGATAGATGAGCAGTTCTTC
CAISTSKGGTSGIDEQFF
>TRBD2|TRBJ2-1|TRBV5-6|NA|16
TGTGCCAGCAGCCCTGGCCCGGGACTAGCGTTCCTTGAGCAGTTCTTC
CASSPGPGLAFLEQFF
>TRBD1|TRBJ1-6|TRBV5-4|NA|14
TGTGCCAGCAGGATAACAGGGGGTAATTCACCCCTCCACTTT
CASRITGGNSPLHF
>NA|TRBJ1-1|TRBV29-1|once|13
TGCAGCGGTAAACCCCAGGGAGGCACTGAAGCTTTCTTT
CSGKPQGGTEAFF
>NA|TRBJ1-1|TRBV19|NA|12
TGTGCCAGTAGTATCGGGAACACTGAAGCTTTCTTT
CASSIGNTEAFF
>NA|TRBJ2-3|TRBV2|NA|13
TGTGCCAGCAGTGAAATGAGGGCAGATACGCAGTATTTT
CASSEMRADTQYF